This T cell receptor (beta chain) was captured by sequencing in a study of blood T cell repertoires in COVID-19. Overall study context: Samples taken during acute and convalescent COVID-19 were collected in the United States, Italy and Spain. Nucleic acid was either cDNA or gDNA, and it came from T cells, B-cell-depleted T cells, or PBMCs.

Original processing methods: Estimation of nucleated cell counts was performed using reference gene primer amplification. Some clones are missing from TCRdb's copy, which holds only in-frame ones; the method was immunoSEQ multiplex PCR. From that table come the V and J calls and clone size; the DNA was used to work out D and trimming. The sample consists of 200,000 to 300,000 clones, about 82% of them appearing once. Cohort assignment relied on participant-reported clinical history. In germline, CDR1 is SGHRS, CDR2 YFSETQ. The CDR3 contains 14 residues. Trimming shortened V by 0 bases and J by 3 bases, and 10 bases separated the two germline ends.

The chain joins TRBV5-1 to TRBJ2-7, with TRBD1 as a possible D gene (5 bases). Sequenced: PBMCs or T cells enriched from blood (not recorded which). This clonotype was obtained from a woman in her forties or fifties who had recovered from COVID-19. CDR3 amino acids: CASSLVLQGYEQYF. In DNA, the CDR3 is TGCGCCAGCAGCTTGGTTCTCCAGGGCTACGAGCAGTACTTC.